The clone carrying this T cell receptor beta chain was counted between two and nine times. Its antigen is undetermined. V was trimmed by 5 bases and J by 2 bases, leaving 10 bases between them. Germline values: CDR1 LGHNT, CDR2 FRNRAP. This CDR3 contains 14 residues. This sample stems from a study of identical twins. Study-wide points: Modeled out-of-frame TCR alpha sharing in monozygotic twins fell below observed levels. Surplus twin overlap in beta out-of-frame sequences was less pronounced. Conclusions rested on cross-sectional statistics rather than following the same donors.

TCRdb redid the calling of the 5' RACE reads with MiXCR, one entry per CDR3 protein. The sample includes 500,000 or so distinct CDR3 sequences, approximately 14% seen only once; the top ten take 0.98%. In addition, the sample was reused for a study of yellow fever vaccine responses in identical twins.

The sequence was collected from a woman aged 18-29 years in good health. What was sequenced was CD4+ T cells sorted from blood. The rearrangement links TRBV12-5 to TRBJ1-3, with D possibly TRBD1 on 6 matching bases. CDR3 sequence (DNA): TGTGCTAGTGGTGAAACAGGGACTGGAAACACCATATATTTT. Translation gives CASGETGTGNTIYF.